The next 9 T cell receptor beta chains were all read from a single sample in a study of spatial heterogeneity in lung cancer. MiXCR was run by TCRdb on the 5' RACE reads, yielding one entry per CDR3 protein. The sample holds over 250 distinct CDR3 sequences, around a fifth seen once. These TCRs are of unknown antigen specificity. Study-wide results and caveats: Expanded alpha and beta TCR counts within tumors tracked tumor mutation counts.

As for time point: sample taken at primary tumor resection. The sample in question was lung tumor tissue, obtained at surgery. The receptors were sampled from a male donor with early-stage non-small cell lung cancer.

Judged by abundance, this clonotype is medium-sized. This sequence joins TRBV10-3 and TRBJ2-3; TRBD1 matches at 8 bases. The germline CDR1 and CDR2 sequences are ENHRY and SYGVKD. The CDR3 loop spans 14 amino acids. V shed 3 bases and J 7 bases; nucleotides not matched to a gene: 6. The CDR3 DNA reads as TGTGCCATCAGTGACGGGCAGGGGGCAAATACGCAGTATTTT. Its translation: CAISDGQGANTQYF.

Sample share makes this clonotype large (0.1 to 1%). The V call is TRBV10-2, the J call TRBJ1-2; tentatively, D is TRBD1 (6 bases). V shed 3 bases and J shed 4 bases, with 9 bases lying between them. This CDR3 has 13 residues. Germline V gene lookup returns CDR1 WSHSY and CDR2 SAAADI. Written as DNA, the CDR3 is TGCGCCAGCAGTGAAAGGGGGTCCTATGGCTACACCTTC. Translation: CASSERGSYGYTF.

Within the sample, this clonotype is hyperexpanded. The gene calls are TRBV24-1 and TRBJ2-3, with TRBD2 as a possible D gene (6 bases). Trimming took 0 bases from V and 2 from J, leaving 14 bases between them. Per germline, CDR1 KGHDR and CDR2 SFDVKD. The CDR3 extends over 17 amino acids. The CDR3 DNA follows: TGTGCCACCAGTGATTTGCGTCCAGGGAGGTTCACAGATACGCAGTATTTT. This codes for CATSDLRPGRFTDTQYF.

This clonotype counts as large. The V and J genes are TRBV27 and TRBJ2-2, with D tentatively TRBD1 (5 bases). CDR1 is MNHEY and CDR2 is SMNVEV in the germline V gene (reference sequence). V lost 5 bases and J 2 bases, leaving 9 bases between the germline ends. The length of the CDR3 is 14 residues. The CDR3 is CASSLQGNTGELFF. In nucleotides, the CDR3 is TGTGCCAGCAGTCTCCAGGGAAACACCGGGGAGCTGTTTTTT.

The chain has TRBV5-1 and TRBJ2-1; D may correspond to TRBD1 or TRBD2 (5 bases each). This CDR3 has 16 residues. V shed 2 bases and J shed 7 bases, with 19 bases lying between them. The germline V gene has CDR1 SGHRS and CDR2 YFSETQ. CDR3 bases: TGCGCCAGCAGCTTAGGGGCCGGTGCTAGCTCGAATGAGCAGTTCTTC. Protein product: CASSLGAGASSNEQFF.

This clonotype occurred once. The CDR3 ends on some other residue instead of the conserved phenylalanine or tryptophan, so this is likely a read error. The DNA is left out, because the CDR3 cannot be placed on it with certainty; the CDR3 is given as TCRdb lists it. The chain employs TRBV28 and TRBJ2-4; the table's D call, TRBD1, was not checked against the DNA. The CDR3 is 14 amino acids long, termini counted. The germline gives CDR1 MDHEN, CDR2 SYDVKM. CDR3 protein: CASSSKTGGTLKDG.

Relative to its sample, this clonotype is large (0.1 to 1%). The gene calls are TRBV5-1 and TRBJ2-2; the D is unclear. V was pared by 4 bases and J by 0 bases, with 16 bases between. CDR1 is SGHRS, CDR2 YFSETQ, per germline. The CDR3 runs 17 residues. The CDR3 loop reads CASSPEVLGANTGELFF. As DNA, the CDR3 is TGCGCCAGCAGCCCCGAAGTGTTGGGCGCGAACACCGGGGAGCTGTTTTTT.

As for this clonotype: A read error is likely, as this CDR3 ends without the conserved phenylalanine or tryptophan. The DNA is left out, because the CDR3 cannot be placed on it with certainty; the CDR3 is given as TCRdb lists it. V gene TRBV28 combines with J gene TRBJ2-5; TRBD2, the table's D call, was not compared with the DNA. CDR1 and CDR2 from the germline V gene are MDHEN and SYDVKM. Ends included, the CDR3 has 13 residues. CDR3 loop: CERSKRRRETQDG.

This clonotype is labeled as medium-sized. The conserved closing phenylalanine or tryptophan is absent in this CDR3, likely reflecting a read error. The chain couples TRBV20-1 to TRBJ2-5, with TRBD1 identical over 7 bases. Germline trimming cut 5 bases from V and 2 bases from J; bases unmatched to any gene: 11. Germline V lookup: CDR1 DFQATT, CDR2 SNEGSKA (reference sequence). CDR3 length equals 15 residues. The CDR3 loop reads CSAWPRGSRQETQYS. CDR3 sequence (DNA): TGCAGTGCTTGGCCCAGGGGGAGTAGGCAAGAGACCCAGTACTCC.